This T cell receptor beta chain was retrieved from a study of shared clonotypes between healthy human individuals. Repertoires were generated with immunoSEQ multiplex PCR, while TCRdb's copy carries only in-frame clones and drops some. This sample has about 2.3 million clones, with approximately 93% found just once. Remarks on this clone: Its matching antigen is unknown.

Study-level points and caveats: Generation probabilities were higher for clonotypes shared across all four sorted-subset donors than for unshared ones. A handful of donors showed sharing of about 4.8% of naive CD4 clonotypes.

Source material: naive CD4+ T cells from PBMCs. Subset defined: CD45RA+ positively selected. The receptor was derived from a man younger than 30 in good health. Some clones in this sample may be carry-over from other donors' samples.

The CDR3 protein is CASAPGRELQETQYF. The CDR3 DNA sequence: TGTGCCAGCGCCCCCGGGCGGGAGCTCCAAGAGACCCAGTACTTC. The genes are TRBV9 and TRBJ2-5; 7 positions match TRBD2. CDR3 length equals 15 residues. Germline V lookup: CDR1 SGDLS, CDR2 YYNGEE. J gave up 1 base and V 7 bases, and 10 bases lay outside the gene matches.